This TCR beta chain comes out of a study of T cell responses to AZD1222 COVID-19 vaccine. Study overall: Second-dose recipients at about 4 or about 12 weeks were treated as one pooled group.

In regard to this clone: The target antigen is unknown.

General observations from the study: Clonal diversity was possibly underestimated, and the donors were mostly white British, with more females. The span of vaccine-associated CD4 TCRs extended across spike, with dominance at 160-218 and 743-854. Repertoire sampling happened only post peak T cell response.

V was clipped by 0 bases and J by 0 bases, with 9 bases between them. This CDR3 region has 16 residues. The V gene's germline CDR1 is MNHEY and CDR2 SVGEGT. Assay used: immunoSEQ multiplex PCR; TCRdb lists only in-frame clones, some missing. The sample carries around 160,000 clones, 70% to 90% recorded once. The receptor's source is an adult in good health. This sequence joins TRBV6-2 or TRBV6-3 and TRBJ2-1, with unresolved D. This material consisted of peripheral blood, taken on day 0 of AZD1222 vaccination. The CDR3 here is CASSYSVDSSYNEQFF. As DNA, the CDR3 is TGTGCCAGCAGTTACTCTGTGGATAGCTCCTACAATGAGCAGTTCTTC.